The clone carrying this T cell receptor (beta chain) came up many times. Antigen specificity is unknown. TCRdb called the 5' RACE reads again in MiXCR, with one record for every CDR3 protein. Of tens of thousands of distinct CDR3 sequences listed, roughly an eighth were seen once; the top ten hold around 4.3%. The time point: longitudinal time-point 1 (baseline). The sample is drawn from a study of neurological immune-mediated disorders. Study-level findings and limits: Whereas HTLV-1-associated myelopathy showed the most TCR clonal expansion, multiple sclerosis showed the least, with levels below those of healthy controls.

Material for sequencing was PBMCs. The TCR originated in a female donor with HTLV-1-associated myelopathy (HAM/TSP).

For the CDR3, the DNA is TGTGCCAGCAGTACGACAGTGCGTGAGCAGTTCTTC. It encodes CASSTTVREQFF. The chain is built from TRBV12-3 or TRBV12-4 and TRBJ2-1; D perhaps matches TRBD1 (5 bases). This CDR3 region has 12 residues. Deletions cut 5 bases from V and 9 bases from J, with 11 bases between.